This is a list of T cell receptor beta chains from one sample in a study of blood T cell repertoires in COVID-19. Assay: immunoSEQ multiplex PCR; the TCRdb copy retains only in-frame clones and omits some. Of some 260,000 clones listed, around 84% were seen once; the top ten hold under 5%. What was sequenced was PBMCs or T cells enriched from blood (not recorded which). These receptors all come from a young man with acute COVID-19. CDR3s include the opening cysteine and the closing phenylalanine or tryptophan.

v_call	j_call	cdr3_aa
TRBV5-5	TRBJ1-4	CASSFPRDEKLFF
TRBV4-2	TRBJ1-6	CASSQTGLGSPLHF
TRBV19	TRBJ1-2	CASSIAGQGVSNYGYTF
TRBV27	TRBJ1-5	CASSSYSNQPQHF
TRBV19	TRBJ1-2	CASTLTGEDGYTF
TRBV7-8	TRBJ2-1	CASSLRFGQGWVFF
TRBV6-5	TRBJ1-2	CASSSPGVRQGTF
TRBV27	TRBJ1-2	CASSLWPRGEGYTF
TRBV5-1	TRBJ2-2	CASRPQGVTGELFF
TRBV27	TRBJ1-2	CASTKNTGDGYTF
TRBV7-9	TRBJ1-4	CASSLERGRGPGHEKLFF
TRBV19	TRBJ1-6	CASTTTGPNSPLHF
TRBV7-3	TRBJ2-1	CASSLGGGNNEQFF
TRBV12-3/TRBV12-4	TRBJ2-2	CASSFRAGGELFF
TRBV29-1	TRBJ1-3	CSARSGNTIYF
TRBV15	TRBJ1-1	CATSRDQGISSTEAFF
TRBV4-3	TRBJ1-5	CASSQGTGGDQPQHF
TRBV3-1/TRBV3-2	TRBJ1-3	CASSQDLPTRNTIYF
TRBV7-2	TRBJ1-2	CASSLGGPKSVAKGYTF
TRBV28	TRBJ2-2	CASSLSGLNTGELFF
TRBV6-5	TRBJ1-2	CASSQGQGPVYGYTF
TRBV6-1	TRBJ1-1	CASSEPLGEGAFF
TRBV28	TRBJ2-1	CASSSRQRPNNEQFF
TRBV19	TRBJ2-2	CASSLPGNRANTGELFF
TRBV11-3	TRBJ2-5	CASSPRVSQETQYF
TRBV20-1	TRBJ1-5	CSASVAGDQPQHF
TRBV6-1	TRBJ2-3	CASSEETQTSGRADTQYF
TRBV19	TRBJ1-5	CASRVLGQKNQPQHF
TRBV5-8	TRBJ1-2	CASSLGRGIGGYTF
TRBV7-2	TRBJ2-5	CASSLRRQGAQYF
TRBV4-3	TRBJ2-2	CASSQDLVVGLLNTGELFF
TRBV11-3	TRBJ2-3	CASSLRLEGDTQYF
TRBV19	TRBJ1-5	CASSPQGGGQPQHF
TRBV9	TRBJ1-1	CASSVGQGRGGLRNTEAFF
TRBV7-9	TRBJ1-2	CASSQQGGNYGYTF
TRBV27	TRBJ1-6	CASSFGGLGSPLHF
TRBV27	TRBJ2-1	CASRLGRGAYNEQFF
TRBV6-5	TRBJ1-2	CASSSGPYGYTF
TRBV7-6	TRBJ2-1	CASSLEVPGGPGNEQFF
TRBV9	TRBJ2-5	CASSTQARETQYF
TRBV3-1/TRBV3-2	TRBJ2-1	CASTFAGDEQFF
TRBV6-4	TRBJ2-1	CASSVASTYNEQFF
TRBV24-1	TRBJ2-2	CATSDNRDTGELFF
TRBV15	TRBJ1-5	CATSRKGQGNQPQHF
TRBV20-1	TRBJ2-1	CSARQYNEQFF
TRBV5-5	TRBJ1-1	CASSLGAGGNTEAFF
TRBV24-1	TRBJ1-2	CATRGVAYGYTF
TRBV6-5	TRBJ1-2	CASSFRDRGDYGYTF
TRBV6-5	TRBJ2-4	CASRGQGNIQYF
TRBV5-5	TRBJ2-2	CASIPAPVTGSTGELFF
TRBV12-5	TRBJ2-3	CACRLTSTDTQYF
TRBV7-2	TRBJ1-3	CASSLGAGSSGNTIYF
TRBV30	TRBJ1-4	CAWTRDSKKLFF